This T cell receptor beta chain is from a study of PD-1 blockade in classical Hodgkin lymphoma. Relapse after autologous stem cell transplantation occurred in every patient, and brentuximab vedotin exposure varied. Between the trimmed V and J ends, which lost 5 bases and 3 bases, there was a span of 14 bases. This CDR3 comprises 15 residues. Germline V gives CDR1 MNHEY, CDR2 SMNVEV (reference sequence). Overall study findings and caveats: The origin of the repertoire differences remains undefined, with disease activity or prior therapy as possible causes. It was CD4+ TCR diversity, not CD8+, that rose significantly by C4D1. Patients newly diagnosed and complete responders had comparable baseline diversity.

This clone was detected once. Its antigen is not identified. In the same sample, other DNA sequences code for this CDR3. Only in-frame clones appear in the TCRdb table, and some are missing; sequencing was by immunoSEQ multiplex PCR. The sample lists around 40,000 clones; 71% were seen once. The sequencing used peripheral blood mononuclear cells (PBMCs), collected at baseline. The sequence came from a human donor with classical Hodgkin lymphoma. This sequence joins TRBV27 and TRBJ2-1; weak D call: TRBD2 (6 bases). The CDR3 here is CASSLGGAGYNEQFF. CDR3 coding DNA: TGTGCCAGCAGTCTCGGGGGAGCGGGCTACAATGAGCAGTTCTTC.